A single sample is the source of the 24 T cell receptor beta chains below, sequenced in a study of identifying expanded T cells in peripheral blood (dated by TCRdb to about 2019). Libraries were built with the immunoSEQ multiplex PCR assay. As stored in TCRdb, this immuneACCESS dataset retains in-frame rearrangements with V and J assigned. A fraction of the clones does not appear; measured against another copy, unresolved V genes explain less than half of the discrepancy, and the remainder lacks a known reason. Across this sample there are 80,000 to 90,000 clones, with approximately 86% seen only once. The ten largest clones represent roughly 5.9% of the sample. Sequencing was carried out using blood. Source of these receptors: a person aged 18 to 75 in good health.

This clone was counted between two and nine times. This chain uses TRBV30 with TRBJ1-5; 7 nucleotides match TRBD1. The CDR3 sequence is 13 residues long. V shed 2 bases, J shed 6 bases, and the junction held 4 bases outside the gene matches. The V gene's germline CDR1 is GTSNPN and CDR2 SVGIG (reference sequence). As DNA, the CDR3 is TGTGCCTGGAGTCGGCAGGGGGGTCAGCCCCAGCATTTT. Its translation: CAWSRQGGQPQHF.

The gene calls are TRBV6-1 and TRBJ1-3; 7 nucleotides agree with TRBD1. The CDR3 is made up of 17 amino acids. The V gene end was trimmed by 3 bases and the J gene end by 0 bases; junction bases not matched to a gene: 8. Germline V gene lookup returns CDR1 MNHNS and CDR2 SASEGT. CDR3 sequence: CASSEVGQAISGNTIYF. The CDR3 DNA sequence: TGTGCCAGCAGTGAGGTCGGACAGGCAATCTCTGGAAACACCATATATTTT.

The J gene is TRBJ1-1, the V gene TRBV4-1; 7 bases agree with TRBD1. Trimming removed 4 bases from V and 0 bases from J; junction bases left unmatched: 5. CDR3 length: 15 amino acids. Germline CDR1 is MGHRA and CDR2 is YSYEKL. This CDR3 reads CASSPRTGVNTEAFF. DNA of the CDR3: TGCGCCAGCAGCCCCCGGACAGGAGTGAACACTGAAGCTTTCTTT.

The CDR3 here is CASSLNGGTGMGAPYNEQFF. The CDR3 DNA is TGTGCCAGCAGTTTAAATGGCGGGACAGGGATGGGGGCCCCCTACAATGAGCAGTTCTTC. The V gene is TRBV27, the J gene TRBJ2-1, with 9 bases fitting TRBD1. The CDR3 has 20 amino acids. Trimming took 2 bases from V and 2 from J; bases not matched to a gene: 16. Looked up from germline, CDR1 is MNHEY and CDR2 is SMNVEV (reference sequence).

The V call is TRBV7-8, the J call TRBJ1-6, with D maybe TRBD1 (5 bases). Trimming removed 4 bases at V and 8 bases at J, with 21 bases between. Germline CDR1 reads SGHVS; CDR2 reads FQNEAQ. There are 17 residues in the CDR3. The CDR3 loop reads CASSSQPPGFLDSPLHF. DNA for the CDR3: TGTGCCAGCAGCTCTCAACCTCCAGGGTTCTTGGATTCACCCCTCCACTTT.

The CDR3 spells CASRATGKTGYTF. In DNA form, the CDR3 reads TGCGCCAGCAGAGCCACAGGGAAAACTGGCTACACCTTC. The V call is TRBV4-1, the J call TRBJ1-2, with a tentative D call TRBD1 (6 bases). V was trimmed by 6 bases and J by 7 bases, leaving 15 bases between them. The CDR3 totals 13 residues. CDR1 is MGHRA, CDR2 YSYEKL, per germline.

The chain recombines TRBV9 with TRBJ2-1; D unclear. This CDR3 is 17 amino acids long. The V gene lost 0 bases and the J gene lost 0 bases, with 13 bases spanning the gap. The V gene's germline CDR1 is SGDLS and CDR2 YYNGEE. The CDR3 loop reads CASSVDVGQSSYNEQFF. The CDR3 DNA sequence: TGTGCCAGCAGCGTAGATGTGGGCCAGAGCTCCTACAATGAGCAGTTCTTC.

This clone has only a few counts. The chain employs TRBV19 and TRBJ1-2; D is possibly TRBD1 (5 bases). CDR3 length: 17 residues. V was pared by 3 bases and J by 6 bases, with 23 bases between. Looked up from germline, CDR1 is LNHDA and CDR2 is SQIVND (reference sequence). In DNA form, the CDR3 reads TGTGCCAGTAGTATGGTAGGGATAGGGCTTAGGGGTGATGGCTACACCTTC. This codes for CASSMVGIGLRGDGYTF.

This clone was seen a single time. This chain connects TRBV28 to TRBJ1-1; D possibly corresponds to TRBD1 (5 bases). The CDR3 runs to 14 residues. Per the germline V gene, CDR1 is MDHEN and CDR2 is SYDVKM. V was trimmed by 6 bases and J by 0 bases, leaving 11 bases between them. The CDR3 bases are TGTGCCAGCAGGGACACCCTAATGAACACTGAAGCTTTCTTT. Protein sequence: CASRDTLMNTEAFF.

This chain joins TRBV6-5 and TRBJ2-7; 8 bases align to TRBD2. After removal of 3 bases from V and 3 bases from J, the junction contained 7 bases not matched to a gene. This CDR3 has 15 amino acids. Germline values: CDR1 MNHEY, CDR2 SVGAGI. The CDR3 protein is CASSYRGTSRYEQYF. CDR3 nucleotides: TGTGCCAGCAGTTATAGGGGGACTAGTCGCTACGAGCAGTACTTC.

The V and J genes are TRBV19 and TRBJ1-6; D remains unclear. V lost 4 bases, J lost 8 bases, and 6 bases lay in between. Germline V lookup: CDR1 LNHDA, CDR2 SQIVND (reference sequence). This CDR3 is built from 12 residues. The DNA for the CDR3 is TGTGCCAGTAGTACGGGCTATTCACCCCTCCACTTT. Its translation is CASSTGYSPLHF.

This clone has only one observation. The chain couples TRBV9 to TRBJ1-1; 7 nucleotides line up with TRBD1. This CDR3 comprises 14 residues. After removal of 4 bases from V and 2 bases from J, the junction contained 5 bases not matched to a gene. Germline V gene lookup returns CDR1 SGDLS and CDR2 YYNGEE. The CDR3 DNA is TGTGCCAGCAGCCCTGGGACAGCAAACACTGAAGCTTTCTTT. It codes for CASSPGTANTEAFF.

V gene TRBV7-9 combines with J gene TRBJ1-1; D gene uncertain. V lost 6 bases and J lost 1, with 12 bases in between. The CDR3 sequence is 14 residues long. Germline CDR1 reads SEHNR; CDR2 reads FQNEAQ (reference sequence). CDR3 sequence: CASSKSAANTEAFF. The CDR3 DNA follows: TGTGCCAGCAGTAAGTCCGCCGCGAACACTGAAGCTTTCTTT.

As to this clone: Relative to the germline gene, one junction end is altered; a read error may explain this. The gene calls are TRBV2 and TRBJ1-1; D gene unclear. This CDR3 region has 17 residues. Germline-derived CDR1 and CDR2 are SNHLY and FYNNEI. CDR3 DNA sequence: TGTGCCAGCCTCCTGGGTCGAGAACTGAGTAAGAACTCTGAAGCTTTCTTT. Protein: CASLLGRELSKNSEAFF.

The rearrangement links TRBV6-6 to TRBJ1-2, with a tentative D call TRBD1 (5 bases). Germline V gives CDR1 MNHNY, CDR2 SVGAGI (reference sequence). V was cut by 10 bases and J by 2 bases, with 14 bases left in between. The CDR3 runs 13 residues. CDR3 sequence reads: CAIKPGLNYGYTF. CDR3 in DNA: TGTGCCATCAAACCGGGACTAAACTATGGCTACACCTTC.

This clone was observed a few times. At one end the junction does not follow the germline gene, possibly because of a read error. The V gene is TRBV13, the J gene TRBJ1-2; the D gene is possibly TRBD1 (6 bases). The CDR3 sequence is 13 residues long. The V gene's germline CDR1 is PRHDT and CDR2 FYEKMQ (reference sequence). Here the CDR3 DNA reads TGTGCCAGCAGCTTGGAGAGACTAGACAGGCTGGCCTTC. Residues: CASSLERLDRLAF.

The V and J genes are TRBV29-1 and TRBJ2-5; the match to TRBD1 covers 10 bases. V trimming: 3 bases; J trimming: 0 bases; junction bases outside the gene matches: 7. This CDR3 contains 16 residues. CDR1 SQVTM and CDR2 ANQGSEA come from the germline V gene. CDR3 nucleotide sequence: TGCAGCGTTGATCAAAGGGGACAGGGGTACCAAGAGACCCAGTACTTC. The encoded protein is CSVDQRGQGYQETQYF.

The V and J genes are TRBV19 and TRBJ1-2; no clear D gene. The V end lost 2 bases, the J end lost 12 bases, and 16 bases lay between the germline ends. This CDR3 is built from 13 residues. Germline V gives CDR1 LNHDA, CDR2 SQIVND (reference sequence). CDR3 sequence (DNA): TGTGCCAGTAGTATACAAGGTGTGGCCCCTCACACCTTC. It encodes CASSIQGVAPHTF.

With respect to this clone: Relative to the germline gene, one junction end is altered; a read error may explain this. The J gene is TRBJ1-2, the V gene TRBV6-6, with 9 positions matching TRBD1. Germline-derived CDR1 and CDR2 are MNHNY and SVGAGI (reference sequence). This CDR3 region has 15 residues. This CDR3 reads CASSYSSGQGNGYTF. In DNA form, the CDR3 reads TGTGCCAGCAGCTACTCTTCGGGACAGGGCAATGGCTACACCTTC.

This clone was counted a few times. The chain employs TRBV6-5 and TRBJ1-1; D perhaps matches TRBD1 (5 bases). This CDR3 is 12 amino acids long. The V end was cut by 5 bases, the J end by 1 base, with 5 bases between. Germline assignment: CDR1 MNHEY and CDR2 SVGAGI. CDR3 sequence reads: CASSQGNTEAFF. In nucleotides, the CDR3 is TGTGCCAGCAGTCAGGGGAACACTGAAGCTTTCTTT.

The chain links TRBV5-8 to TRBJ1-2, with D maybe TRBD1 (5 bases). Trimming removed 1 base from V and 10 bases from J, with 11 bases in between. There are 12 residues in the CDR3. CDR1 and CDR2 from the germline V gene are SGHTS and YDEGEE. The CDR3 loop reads CASSLMRGVYTF. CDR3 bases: TGTGCCAGCAGCTTGATGAGGGGAGTCTACACCTTC.

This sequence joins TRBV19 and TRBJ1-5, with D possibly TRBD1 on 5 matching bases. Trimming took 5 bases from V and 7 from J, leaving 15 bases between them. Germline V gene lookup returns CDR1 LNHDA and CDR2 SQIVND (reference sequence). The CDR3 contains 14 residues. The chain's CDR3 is CASSAAGLGQPQHF. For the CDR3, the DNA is TGTGCCAGTAGTGCAGCAGGGCTAGGGCAGCCCCAGCATTTT.

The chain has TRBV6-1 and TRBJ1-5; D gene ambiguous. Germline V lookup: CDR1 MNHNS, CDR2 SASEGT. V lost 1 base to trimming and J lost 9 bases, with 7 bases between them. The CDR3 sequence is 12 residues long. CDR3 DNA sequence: TGTGCCAGCAGTGAAGAAGGTCGGCCCCAGCATTTT. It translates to CASSEEGRPQHF.

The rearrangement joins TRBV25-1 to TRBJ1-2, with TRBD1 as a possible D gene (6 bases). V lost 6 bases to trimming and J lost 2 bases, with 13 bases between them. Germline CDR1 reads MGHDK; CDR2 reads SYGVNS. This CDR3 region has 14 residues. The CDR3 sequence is CASSSTGINYGYTF. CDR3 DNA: TGTGCCAGCAGCTCCACAGGGATCAACTATGGCTACACCTTC.